This T cell receptor beta chain stems from a study of identical twins. Findings of the study overall: Findings came from cross-sectional statistics, without long-term follow-up of donors.

Comments on this clonotype: The antigen remains undetermined.

TCRdb reprocessed the 5' RACE reads via MiXCR and lists one record per CDR3 protein. The repertoire has some 630,000 distinct CDR3 sequences, roughly 6.6% of them found once; the top ten carry around 1.6%. The CDR3 has 15 amino acids. Germline CDR1 is LGHNT and CDR2 is FRNRAP. These data are also associated with another study on yellow fever vaccine responses in identical twins.

The chain has TRBV12-5 and TRBJ2-2; 8 bases are shared with TRBD1. The TCR was taken from a woman aged 18 to 35 in good health. Sequencing was carried out using PBMCs. CDR3 region: CATSERQGHTGELFF. The CDR3 DNA sequence: TGTGCAACCAGCGAAAGACAGGGGCACACCGGGGAGCTGTTTTTT. Full variable domain (outside the CDR3, taken from reference TRBV12-5 and TRBJ2-2): DARVTQTPRHKVTEMGQEVTMRCQPILGHNTVFWYRQTMMQGLELLAYFRNRAPLDDSGMPKDRFSAEMPDATLATLKIQPSEPRDSAVYFCATSERQGHTGELFFGEGSRLTVL.